This T cell receptor beta chain was retrieved from a study of T cell responses to AZD1222 COVID-19 vaccine. Sequenced by immunoSEQ multiplex PCR; TCRdb stores in-frame clones only, minus some. Here the sample spans approximately 120,000 clones, more than 75% being singletons. The source material was peripheral blood, sampled 28 days after the second AZD1222 dose. The sequence was obtained from an adult who received the AZD1222 COVID-19 vaccine.

The CDR3 DNA sequence: TGTGCCAGTAGTATAGGCTCTGGGGCCAACGTCCTGACTTTC. Its protein is CASSIGSGANVLTF. The chain links TRBV19 to TRBJ2-6; D unresolved. The CDR3 is 14 residues long. Trimming removed 1 base from V and 0 bases from J, with 1 base in between. The germline V gene has CDR1 LNHDA and CDR2 SQIVND (reference sequence).